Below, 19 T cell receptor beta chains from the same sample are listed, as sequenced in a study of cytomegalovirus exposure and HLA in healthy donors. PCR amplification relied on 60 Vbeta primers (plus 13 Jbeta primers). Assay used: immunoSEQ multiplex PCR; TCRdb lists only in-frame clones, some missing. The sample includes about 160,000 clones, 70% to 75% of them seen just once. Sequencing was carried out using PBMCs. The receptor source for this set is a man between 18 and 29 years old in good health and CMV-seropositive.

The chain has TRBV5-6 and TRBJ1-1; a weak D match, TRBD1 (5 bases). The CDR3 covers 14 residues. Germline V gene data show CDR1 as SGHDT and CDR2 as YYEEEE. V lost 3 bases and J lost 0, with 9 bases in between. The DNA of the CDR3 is TGTGCCAGCAGCTGGGAGGGGCTGAACACTGAAGCTTTCTTT. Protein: CASSWEGLNTEAFF.

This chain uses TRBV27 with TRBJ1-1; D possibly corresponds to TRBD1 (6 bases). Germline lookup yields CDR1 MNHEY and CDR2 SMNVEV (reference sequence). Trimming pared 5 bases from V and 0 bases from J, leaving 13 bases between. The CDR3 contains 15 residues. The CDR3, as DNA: TGTGCCAGCAGTCCACTAGACAGGATGAACACTGAAGCTTTCTTT. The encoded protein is CASSPLDRMNTEAFF.

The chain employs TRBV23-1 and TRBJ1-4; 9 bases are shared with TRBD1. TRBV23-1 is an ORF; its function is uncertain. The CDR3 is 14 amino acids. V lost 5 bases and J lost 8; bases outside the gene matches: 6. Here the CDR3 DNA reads TGCGCCAGCAGTTGGGGGACAGGGCAGGAAAAACTGTTTTTT. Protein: CASSWGTGQEKLFF.

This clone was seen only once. The CDR3 region is CASSFSHGGSEEQYV. As DNA, the CDR3 is TGTGCCAGCAGCTTCAGTCACGGAGGGTCGGAAGAGCAGTACGTC. V usage is TRBV11-2 and J usage is TRBJ2-7; D is possibly TRBD2 (6 bases). The CDR3 loop spans 15 amino acids. The ends were cut back, 3 bases at V and 7 bases at J, with 19 bases in the middle. Germline-derived CDR1 and CDR2 are SGHAT and FQNNGV.

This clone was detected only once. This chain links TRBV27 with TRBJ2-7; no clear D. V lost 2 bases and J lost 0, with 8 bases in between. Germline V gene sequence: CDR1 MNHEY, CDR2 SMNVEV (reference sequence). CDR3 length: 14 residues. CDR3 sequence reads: CASSLQASSYEQYV. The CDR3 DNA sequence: TGTGCCAGCAGTTTACAGGCTAGCTCCTACGAGCAGTACGTC.

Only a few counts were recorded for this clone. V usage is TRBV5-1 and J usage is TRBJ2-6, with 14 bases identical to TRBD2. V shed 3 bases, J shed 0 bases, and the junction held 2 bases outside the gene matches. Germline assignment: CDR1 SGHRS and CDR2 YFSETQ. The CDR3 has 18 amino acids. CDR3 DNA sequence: TGCGCCAGCAGCTCCGGACTAGCGGGGGGCTCTGGGGCCAACGTCCTGACTTTC. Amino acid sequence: CASSSGLAGGSGANVLTF.

The CDR3 sequence is CASSPTGGGLEAFF. DNA for the CDR3: TGTGCCAGCAGCCCGACCGGGGGGGGCCTTGAAGCTTTCTTT. The chain is built from TRBV7-9 and TRBJ1-1; TRBD1 might be the D (6 bases). In germline, CDR1 is SEHNR, CDR2 FQNEAQ (reference sequence). V was cut by 5 bases and J by 7 bases, with 17 bases left in between. The CDR3 runs 14 residues.

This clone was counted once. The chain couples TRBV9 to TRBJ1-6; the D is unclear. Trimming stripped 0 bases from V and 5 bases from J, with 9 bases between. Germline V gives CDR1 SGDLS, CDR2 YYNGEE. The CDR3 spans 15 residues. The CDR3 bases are TGTGCCAGCAGCGTAGGGTTAACTGATAATTCACCCCTCCACTTT. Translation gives CASSVGLTDNSPLHF.

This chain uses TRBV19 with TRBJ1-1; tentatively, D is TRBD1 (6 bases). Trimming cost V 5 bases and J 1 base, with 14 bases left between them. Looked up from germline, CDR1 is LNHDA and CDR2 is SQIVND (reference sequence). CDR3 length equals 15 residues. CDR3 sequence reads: CASSGLGTRNTEAFF. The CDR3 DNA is TGTGCCAGTAGTGGCCTGGGGACACGGAACACTGAAGCTTTCTTT. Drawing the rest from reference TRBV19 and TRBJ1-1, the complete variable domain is DGGITQSPKYLFRKEGQNVTLSCEQNLNHDAMYWYRQDPGQGLRLIYYSQIVNDFQKGDIAEGYSVSREKKESFPLTVTSAQKNPTAFYLCASSGLGTRNTEAFFGQGTRLTVV.

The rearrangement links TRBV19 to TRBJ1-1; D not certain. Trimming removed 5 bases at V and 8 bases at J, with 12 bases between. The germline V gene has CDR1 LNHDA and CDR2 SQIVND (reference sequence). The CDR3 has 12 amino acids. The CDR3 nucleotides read TGTGCCAGTAGTCGCCGGTTGAACGAAGCTTTCTTT. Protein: CASSRRLNEAFF.

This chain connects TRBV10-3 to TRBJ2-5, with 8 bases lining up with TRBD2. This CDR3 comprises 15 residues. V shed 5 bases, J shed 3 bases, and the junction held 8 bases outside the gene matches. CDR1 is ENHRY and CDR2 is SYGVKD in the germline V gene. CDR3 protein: CAISKHPLAEETQYF. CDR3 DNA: TGTGCCATCAGTAAGCACCCACTAGCGGAAGAGACCCAGTACTTC.

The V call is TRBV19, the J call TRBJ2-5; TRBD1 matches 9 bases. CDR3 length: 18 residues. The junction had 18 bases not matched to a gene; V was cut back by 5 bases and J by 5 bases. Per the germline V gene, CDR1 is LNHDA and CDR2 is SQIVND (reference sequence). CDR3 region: CASSPFLSSTGGEETQYF. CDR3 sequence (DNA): TGTGCCAGTAGTCCTTTTCTCTCCTCTACAGGGGGCGAGGAGACCCAGTACTTC. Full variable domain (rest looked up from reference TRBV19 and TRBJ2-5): DGGITQSPKYLFRKEGQNVTLSCEQNLNHDAMYWYRQDPGQGLRLIYYSQIVNDFQKGDIAEGYSVSREKKESFPLTVTSAQKNPTAFYLCASSPFLSSTGGEETQYFGPGTRLLVL.

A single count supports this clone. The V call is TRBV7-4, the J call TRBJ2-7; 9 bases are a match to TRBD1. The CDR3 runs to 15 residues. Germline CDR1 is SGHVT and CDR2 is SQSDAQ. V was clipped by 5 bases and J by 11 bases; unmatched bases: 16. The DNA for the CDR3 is TGTGCCAGCAGCATAACGGACAGGGGAGTCCTAGGGGAGTACGTC. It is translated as CASSITDRGVLGEYV.

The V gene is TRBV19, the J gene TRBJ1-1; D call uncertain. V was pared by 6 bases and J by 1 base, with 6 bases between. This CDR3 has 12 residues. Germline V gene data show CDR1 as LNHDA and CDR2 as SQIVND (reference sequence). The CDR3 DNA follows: TGTGCCAGTAGCAACAAGAACACTGAAGCTTTCTTT. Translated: CASSNKNTEAFF.

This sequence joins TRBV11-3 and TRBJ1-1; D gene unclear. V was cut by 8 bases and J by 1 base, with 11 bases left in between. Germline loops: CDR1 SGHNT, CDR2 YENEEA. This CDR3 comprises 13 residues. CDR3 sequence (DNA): TGTGCCAGCCAGGAGGAATGGAACACTGAAGCTTTCTTT. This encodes CASQEEWNTEAFF.

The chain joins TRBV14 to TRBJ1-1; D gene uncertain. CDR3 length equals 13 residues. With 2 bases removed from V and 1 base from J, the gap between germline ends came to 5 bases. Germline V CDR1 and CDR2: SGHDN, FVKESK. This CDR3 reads CASSQQQNTEAFF. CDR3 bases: TGTGCCAGCAGCCAACAACAGAACACTGAAGCTTTCTTT.

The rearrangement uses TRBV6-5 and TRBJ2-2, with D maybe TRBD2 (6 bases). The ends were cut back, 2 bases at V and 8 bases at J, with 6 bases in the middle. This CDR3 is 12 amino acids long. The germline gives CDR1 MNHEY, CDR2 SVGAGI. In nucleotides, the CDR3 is TGTGCCAGCAGTTACGCGGGGGGGGAGCTGTTTTTT. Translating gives CASSYAGGELFF.

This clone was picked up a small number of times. In DNA, the CDR3 is TGCAGCGTTCTTGGGACAGGGGGTAACGGCTACACCTTC. Protein product: CSVLGTGGNGYTF. V gene TRBV29-1 combines with J gene TRBJ1-2, with 11 bases aligning to TRBD1. The germline V gene has CDR1 SQVTM and CDR2 ANQGSEA. The CDR3 runs 13 residues. The V segment lost 5 bases and the J segment 8 bases; nucleotides outside the gene matches: 7.

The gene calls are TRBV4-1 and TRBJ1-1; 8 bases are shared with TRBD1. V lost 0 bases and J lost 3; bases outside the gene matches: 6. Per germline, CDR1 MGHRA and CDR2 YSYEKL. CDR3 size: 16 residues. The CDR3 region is CASSQDTSGGDTEAFF. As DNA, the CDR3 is TGCGCCAGCAGCCAAGATACTTCAGGGGGCGACACTGAAGCTTTCTTT.